Here is one T cell receptor (beta chain) with its context. Its target is unknown. The data are from a study of PD-1 blockade in classical Hodgkin lymphoma. The CDR3 spans 14 residues. Germline CDR1 is SGHNT and CDR2 is YYREEE (reference sequence). Trimming cost V 4 bases and J 4 bases, with 14 bases left between them. The protocol was immunoSEQ multiplex PCR, while the TCRdb copy is restricted to in-frame clones and leaves out a portion. The sample contains over 90,000 clones, 89% of which appear only once. Brentuximab vedotin exposure varied, and every patient relapsed after autologous stem cell transplantation. Study results and limitations: Reported findings placed baseline TCR diversity lower in newly diagnosed patients (compared with healthy donors).

The receptor's source is a human donor with classical Hodgkin lymphoma. Material: peripheral blood mononuclear cells (PBMCs), obtained before the second cycle of nivolumab. The chain uses TRBV5-4 and TRBJ1-2; D is perhaps TRBD1 (6 bases). CDR3 bases: TGTGCCAGCAGCACCGTAGGGGGTATCTATGGCTACACCTTC. Translating it yields CASSTVGGIYGYTF.